The T cell receptor beta chain under discussion was sequenced for a study of cytomegalovirus exposure and HLA in healthy donors. CDR1 is SGHRS, CDR2 YFSETQ, per germline. The CDR3 spans 12 residues. V dropped 2 bases and J dropped 6 bases, with 8 bases sitting between them. The PCR used 60 Vbeta and 13 Jbeta primers. Assay used: immunoSEQ multiplex PCR; TCRdb lists only in-frame clones, some missing. The sample includes around 190,000 clones, roughly 90% of them seen just once. As for this clone: Its antigen remains unknown.

Study-wide findings and caveats: Links to common viral pathogens appeared, in a later analysis, for several of the most significant clusters.

Material for sequencing was PBMCs. The TCR sequence derives from a woman aged 25-40 years in good health and CMV-seronegative. The chain carries TRBV5-1 and TRBJ1-2, with D uncertain. CDR3 amino acids: CASSFSGDGYTF. In DNA, the CDR3 is TGCGCCAGCAGCTTTTCCGGGGATGGCTACACCTTC.